Presented here are 13 T cell receptor beta chains from one specimen sequenced in a study of T-cell reconstitution after alpha-beta-depleted transplantation in children. TCRbeta library construction was performed incorporating unique molecular identifiers. MiXCR, applied by TCRdb to the PCR reads, yields one record per CDR3 protein. The data show 900,000 or so distinct CDR3 sequences, around 17% seen once. The sample in question was PBMCs, mostly from graft donor cells, obtained 360 days after TCRalphabeta/CD19-depleted stem cell transplant. The receptors shown here come from a male patient aged 10-17 years who had a stem cell transplant for acute lymphoblastic leukemia, so the T cells may come from the graft donor.

The chain links TRBV25-1 to TRBJ1-4, with 8 bases that match TRBD1. The junction had 11 bases not matched to a gene; V was cut back by 6 bases and J by 14 bases. CDR3 length equals 13 residues. Per germline, CDR1 MGHDK and CDR2 SYGVNS. The CDR3 DNA reads as TGTGCCAGCAGCGGCCTGGACAGGGTGAATCTGTTTTTT. Its protein is CASSGLDRVNLFF.

There are a few counts of this clonotype. This chain joins TRBV27 and TRBJ2-5; D uncertain. Trimming took off 5 bases at V and 1 base at J, with 14 bases between the two ends. The CDR3 runs to 15 residues. Germline CDR1 reads MNHEY; CDR2 reads SMNVEV (reference sequence). The CDR3 DNA is TGTGCCAGCAGTACCCTCGGCAGACTCCAAGAGACCCAGTACTTC. This sequence encodes CASSTLGRLQETQYF.

In this sample, this clonotype turned up many times. The rearrangement links TRBV10-3 to TRBJ2-6; D remains ambiguous. The germline V gene has CDR1 ENHRY and CDR2 SYGVKD. Deletions cut 11 bases from V and 0 bases from J, with 11 bases between. CDR3 length equals 14 residues. CDR3 nucleotide sequence: TGTGCCGTCTTTGCGCTCTCTGGGGCCAACGTCCTGACTTTC. It codes for CAVFALSGANVLTF.

The sample holds a few counts of this clonotype. The chain links TRBV20-1 to TRBJ2-3; 11 positions agree with TRBD2. J gave up 1 base and V 6 bases, and 3 bases lay outside the gene matches. Germline V gene data show CDR1 as DFQATT and CDR2 as SNEGSKA (reference sequence). This CDR3 region has 14 residues. CDR3 loop: CSAEGLAGTDTQYF. CDR3 sequence (DNA): TGCAGTGCGGAGGGACTAGCGGGCACAGATACGCAGTATTTT.

The V call is TRBV20-1, the J call TRBJ1-5; tentative D call: TRBD1 (6 bases). Germline loops: CDR1 DFQATT, CDR2 SNEGSKA (reference sequence). Trimming took 2 bases from V and 4 from J, leaving 18 bases between them. The CDR3 length is 16 residues. Here the CDR3 reads CSARTDRYSENQPQHF. Here the CDR3 DNA reads TGCAGTGCTAGAACCGACAGGTATAGCGAGAATCAGCCCCAGCATTTT.

This sequence joins TRBV7-9 and TRBJ2-1; TRBD2 aligns across 7 bases. Germline assignment: CDR1 SEHNR and CDR2 FQNEAQ (reference sequence). The CDR3 length is 16 residues. Trimming cost V 3 bases and J 1 base; bases outside gene matches: 6. The CDR3 loop is CASSFLWRESYNEQFF. DNA for the CDR3: TGTGCCAGCAGCTTTCTCTGGCGGGAGTCCTACAATGAGCAGTTCTTC.

This chain connects TRBV27 to TRBJ1-5, with D possibly matching TRBD1 (6 bases). With 2 bases removed from V and 6 bases from J, the gap between germline ends came to 14 bases. The CDR3 has 15 residues. Germline V gene data show CDR1 as MNHEY and CDR2 as SMNVEV (reference sequence). The CDR3 sequence is CASSLRIGQSQPQHF. The CDR3 DNA reads as TGTGCCAGCAGTTTAAGGATCGGACAGTCTCAGCCCCAGCATTTT.

The sample holds a few counts of this clonotype. The chain uses TRBV7-2 and TRBJ2-5; D unclear. The V and J ends lost 1 base and 2 bases respectively, with 8 bases between them. The CDR3 has 14 residues. Germline loops: CDR1 SGHTA, CDR2 FQGNSA. This CDR3 is CASSLDYGQETQYF. CDR3 DNA: TGTGCCAGCAGCTTAGACTACGGGCAAGAGACCCAGTACTTC.

The gene calls are TRBV3-1 and TRBJ1-2, with D tentatively TRBD1 (6 bases). CDR1 and CDR2 (germline): LGHDT, YNNKEL (reference sequence). V dropped 6 bases and J dropped 4 bases, with 18 bases sitting between them. CDR3 length: 15 amino acids. This CDR3 reads CASRHRYGQRYGYTF. CDR3 sequence (DNA): TGTGCCAGCAGACATAGGTATGGACAGCGCTATGGCTACACCTTC.

The chain combines TRBV12-3 or TRBV12-4 with TRBJ2-7; TRBD1 matches at 10 bases. This CDR3 has 15 residues. The J segment lost 6 bases and the V segment lost 7 bases, leaving 12 bases of the junction unmatched. The CDR3 reads CASTPGGTGALEQYF. CDR3 sequence (DNA): TGTGCCAGCACCCCGGGTGGGACAGGGGCCCTCGAGCAGTACTTC.

The chain combines TRBV29-1 with TRBJ2-5; tentatively, D is TRBD1 or TRBD2 (6 bases each). The CDR3 extends over 15 amino acids. V shed 1 base and J shed 5 bases, with 17 bases lying between them. CDR1 is SQVTM and CDR2 is ANQGSEA in the germline V gene. CDR3 DNA: TGCAGCGTTGAAGTTTTAGTAGGGGGGTCGGAGACCCAGTACTTC. It is translated as CSVEVLVGGSETQYF. The full variable domain, in which reference TRBV29-1 and TRBJ2-5 provide the parts outside the CDR3, is SAVISQKPSRDICQRGTSLTIQCQVDSQVTMMFWYRQQPGQSLTLIATANQGSEATYESGFVIDKFPISRPNLTFSTLTVSNMSPEDSSIYLCSVEVLVGGSETQYFGPGTRLLVL.

This clonotype was detected a few times. The chain has TRBV2 and TRBJ2-1; possibly TRBD1 for D (5 bases). Trimming took 6 bases from V and 3 from J, leaving 9 bases between them. Germline lookup yields CDR1 SNHLY and CDR2 FYNNEI. CDR3 length equals 13 residues. Written as DNA, the CDR3 is TGTGCCAGCAGGCACAGGTTCTACAATGAGCAGTTCTTC. This sequence encodes CASRHRFYNEQFF. The full variable domain, rest sourced from reference TRBV2 and TRBJ2-1, is EPEVTQTPSHQVTQMGQEVILRCVPISNHLYFYWYRQILGQKVEFLVSFYNNEISEKSEIFDDQFSVERPDGSNFTLKIRSTKLEDSAMYFCASRHRFYNEQFFGPGTRLTVL.

V gene TRBV7-3 combines with J gene TRBJ2-5; 12 bases match TRBD2. CDR3 length equals 15 residues. The germline V gene encodes CDR1 SGHTA and CDR2 FQGTGA. Trimming cost V 6 bases and J 4 bases; bases outside gene matches: 6. CDR3 residues: CASRTSGSLGETQYF. The CDR3, as DNA: TGTGCCAGCAGGACTAGCGGGAGTTTGGGAGAGACCCAGTACTTC.